The clone carrying this T cell receptor (beta chain) was observed a single time. Its antigen is as yet unknown. Between the trimmed V and J ends, which lost 7 bases and 4 bases, there was a span of 16 bases. The CDR3 consists of 14 residues. CDR1 is MDHEN, CDR2 SYDVKM, per germline. This record comes from a study of shared clonotypes between healthy human individuals. Findings and limits, study-wide: The study found approximately 5% of naive CD4 clonotypes shared across four donors.

Sorted-subset replicate PCRs used around 200 ng of genomic DNA. This amount corresponded to approximately 30,000 T cell genomes. TCRdb's copy holds only in-frame clones and misses some; the assay was immunoSEQ multiplex PCR. Of roughly 1,000,000 clones in the sample, approximately 78% are singletons; the top ten hold about 0.52%. The sequenced material came from memory CD4+ T cells from PBMCs. Sample subset: CD45RA-negative fraction. The receptor was isolated from a man aged 18 to 30 in good health. Some clones in this sample may be carry-over from other donors' samples. The chain joins TRBV28 to TRBJ1-2; D may be TRBD1 (5 bases). CDR3 amino acids: CASNKGQNIYGYTF. The CDR3 nucleotides read TGTGCCAGCAACAAGGGGCAGAACATCTATGGCTACACCTTC.